These T cell receptor beta chains were read from a single sample in a study of response to subunit inactivated influenza vaccine. TCRdb ran MiXCR on the RT-PCR reads and lists one entry per CDR3 protein. Altogether approximately 500,000 distinct CDR3 sequences are present, roughly a quarter being singletons, with the ten largest covering approximately 3%. These data were also filed under a second study, of T cells expressing NK-cell markers.

The sequenced sample was CD4+ T cells sorted from PBMCs, obtained about 11 days after vaccination. Receptor source: a man in his fifties who received an inactivated influenza vaccine. CDR3s include the opening cysteine and the closing phenylalanine or tryptophan. A D gene is named only where the DNA matches it firmly. The size of a clone is reported for some rows only, either as once, few or many, or as a class for expanded clones.

j_call: TRBJ2-1; v_call: TRBV20-1; cdr3_length: 12; d_call: -; clone_size: few; cdr3_aa: CSAGKGGSEQFF; cdr3_nt: TGCAGTGCTGGAAAGGGCGGTAGTGAGCAGTTCTTC
j_call: TRBJ2-3; v_call: TRBV29-1; cdr3_length: 14; d_call: TRBD2; clone_size: -; cdr3_aa: CSVGVSGRPDTQYF; cdr3_nt: TGCAGCGTCGGAGTTAGCGGGAGACCCGATACGCAGTATTTT
j_call: TRBJ1-6; v_call: TRBV6-5; cdr3_length: 14; d_call: -; clone_size: few; cdr3_aa: CASSYRPNNSPLHF; cdr3_nt: TGTGCCAGCAGTTATCGGCCGAACAATTCACCCCTCCACTTT
j_call: TRBJ2-5; v_call: TRBV2; cdr3_length: 13; d_call: -; clone_size: -; cdr3_aa: CASSELSQETQYF; cdr3_nt: TGTGCCAGCAGTGAGCTCTCACAAGAGACCCAGTACTTC
j_call: TRBJ2-1; v_call: TRBV20-1; cdr3_length: 18; d_call: -; clone_size: -; cdr3_aa: CSARDRALRSSSYNEQFF; cdr3_nt: TGCAGTGCTAGAGATCGCGCCCTTAGATCAAGCTCCTACAATGAGCAGTTCTTC
j_call: TRBJ2-2; v_call: TRBV5-1; cdr3_length: 15; d_call: TRBD2; clone_size: -; cdr3_aa: CASSVSGGASGELFF; cdr3_nt: TGCGCCAGCAGCGTCAGCGGGGGGGCCTCCGGGGAGCTGTTTTTT
j_call: TRBJ2-3; v_call: TRBV20-1; cdr3_length: 14; d_call: -; clone_size: -; cdr3_aa: CSALPTGITDTQYF; cdr3_nt: TGCAGTGCGTTACCCACAGGGATCACAGATACGCAGTATTTT
j_call: TRBJ2-1; v_call: TRBV29-1; cdr3_length: 13; d_call: TRBD2; clone_size: -; cdr3_aa: CSHALAADNEQFF; cdr3_nt: TGCAGCCATGCTCTAGCGGCTGACAATGAGCAGTTCTTC
j_call: TRBJ2-1; v_call: TRBV7-8; cdr3_length: 15; d_call: -; clone_size: -; cdr3_aa: CASSLAGAWVNEQFF; cdr3_nt: TGTGCCAGCAGCTTGGCCGGGGCGTGGGTCAATGAGCAGTTCTTC
j_call: TRBJ1-5; v_call: TRBV20-1; cdr3_length: 13; d_call: -; clone_size: -; cdr3_aa: CSAREGPYQPQHF; cdr3_nt: TGCAGTGCTAGAGAGGGGCCCTATCAGCCCCAGCATTTT
j_call: TRBJ2-5; v_call: TRBV28; cdr3_length: 13; d_call: -; clone_size: few; cdr3_aa: CASSSPGKETQYF; cdr3_nt: TGTGCCAGCAGTTCCCCTGGGAAAGAGACCCAGTACTTC
j_call: TRBJ2-1; v_call: TRBV4-2; cdr3_length: 18; d_call: TRBD2; clone_size: few; cdr3_aa: CASSQARGTTGTYNEQFF; cdr3_nt: TGTGCCAGCAGCCAGGCCCGGGGGACTACCGGTACTTACAATGAGCAGTTCTTC
j_call: TRBJ2-7; v_call: TRBV29-1; cdr3_length: 13; d_call: -; clone_size: -; cdr3_aa: CSVRGRMSYEQYF; cdr3_nt: TGCAGCGTCCGTGGGCGGATGTCCTACGAGCAGTACTTC
j_call: TRBJ1-6; v_call: TRBV18; cdr3_length: 16; d_call: TRBD1; clone_size: -; cdr3_aa: CASSPLAGGPNSPLHF; cdr3_nt: TGTGCCAGCTCACCACTGGCAGGGGGACCTAATTCACCCCTCCACTTT
j_call: TRBJ2-7; v_call: TRBV29-1; cdr3_length: 13; d_call: TRBD1; clone_size: -; cdr3_aa: CSARGTGVGEQYF; cdr3_nt: TGCAGCGCCCGAGGGACAGGGGTGGGCGAGCAGTACTTC
j_call: TRBJ1-5; v_call: TRBV5-1; cdr3_length: 14; d_call: -; clone_size: many; cdr3_aa: CASSLGSGNQPQHF; cdr3_nt: TGTGCCAGCAGCTTAGGAAGCGGAAATCAGCCCCAGCATTTT
j_call: TRBJ2-1; v_call: TRBV11-3; cdr3_length: 13; d_call: -; clone_size: once; cdr3_aa: CASSPRPGDEQFF; cdr3_nt: TGTGCCAGCAGCCCTCGACCCGGTGATGAGCAGTTCTTC
j_call: TRBJ2-3; v_call: TRBV25-1; cdr3_length: 17; d_call: TRBD2; clone_size: -; cdr3_aa: CASSEGSGIGSTDTQYF; cdr3_nt: TGTGCCAGCAGTGAAGGTAGCGGGATCGGGAGCACAGATACGCAGTATTTT
j_call: TRBJ2-3; v_call: TRBV30; cdr3_length: 19; d_call: -; clone_size: few; cdr3_aa: CAWSGRLVAPEDALDTQYF; cdr3_nt: TGTGCCTGGAGTGGTAGACTTGTAGCCCCGGAAGATGCGCTGGATACGCAGTATTTT
j_call: TRBJ2-3; v_call: TRBV28; cdr3_length: 14; d_call: TRBD2; clone_size: -; cdr3_aa: CATISGGGTDTQYF; cdr3_nt: TGTGCCACGATTAGCGGGGGGGGCACAGATACGCAGTATTTT
j_call: TRBJ2-7; v_call: TRBV3-1; cdr3_length: 12; d_call: -; clone_size: many; cdr3_aa: CASSQARAEQYF; cdr3_nt: TGTGCCAGCAGCCAGGCCCGAGCCGAGCAGTACTTC
j_call: TRBJ2-2; v_call: TRBV28; cdr3_length: 14; d_call: -; clone_size: -; cdr3_aa: CASRVRRNTGELFF; cdr3_nt: TGTGCCAGCAGAGTTCGCAGGAACACCGGGGAGCTGTTTTTT
j_call: TRBJ2-4; v_call: TRBV29-1; cdr3_length: 18; d_call: TRBD1; clone_size: few; cdr3_aa: CSVERIDRGRKGKNIQYF; cdr3_nt: TGCAGCGTTGAGAGGATAGACAGGGGGCGAAAGGGCAAAAACATTCAGTACTTC
j_call: TRBJ1-5; v_call: TRBV15; cdr3_length: 15; d_call: -; clone_size: -; cdr3_aa: CATSRDPSSNQPQHF; cdr3_nt: TGTGCCACCAGCAGAGATCCCAGCAGCAATCAGCCCCAGCATTTT
j_call: TRBJ2-2; v_call: TRBV4-1; cdr3_length: 17; d_call: -; clone_size: -; cdr3_aa: CASRMLLWQDNTGELFF; cdr3_nt: TGCGCCAGCAGAATGTTGTTGTGGCAAGATAACACCGGGGAGCTGTTTTTT
j_call: TRBJ2-7; v_call: TRBV25-1; cdr3_length: 12; d_call: TRBD2; clone_size: many; cdr3_aa: CASARAGSEQYF; cdr3_nt: TGTGCCAGCGCAAGAGCGGGATCTGAGCAGTACTTC
j_call: TRBJ1-4; v_call: TRBV20-1; cdr3_length: 13; d_call: TRBD1; clone_size: few; cdr3_aa: CSAGQGIDEKLFF; cdr3_nt: TGCAGTGCTGGACAGGGGATAGACGAAAAACTGTTTTTT
j_call: TRBJ2-7; v_call: TRBV3-1; cdr3_length: 13; d_call: -; clone_size: -; cdr3_aa: CASSQGYRAAGYF; cdr3_nt: TGTGCCAGCAGCCAAGGGTACAGGGCGGCGGGGTACTTC
j_call: TRBJ2-7; v_call: TRBV6-1; cdr3_length: 14; d_call: -; clone_size: few; cdr3_aa: CASSNAGTVGEQYF; cdr3_nt: TGTGCCAGCAGTAACGCCGGGACGGTGGGGGAGCAGTACTTC
j_call: TRBJ2-7; v_call: TRBV4-3; cdr3_length: 15; d_call: -; clone_size: -; cdr3_aa: CASSQDARGAYEQYF; cdr3_nt: TGCGCCAGCAGCCAAGATGCCAGGGGAGCCTACGAGCAGTACTTC
j_call: TRBJ2-3; v_call: TRBV7-2; cdr3_length: 14; d_call: -; clone_size: -; cdr3_aa: CASSIQPGTDTQYF; cdr3_nt: TGTGCCAGCAGTATCCAGCCGGGGACAGATACGCAGTATTTT
j_call: TRBJ2-1; v_call: TRBV7-6; cdr3_length: 15; d_call: -; clone_size: few; cdr3_aa: CASSSPASAYNEQFF; cdr3_nt: TGTGCCAGCAGCTCGCCCGCTAGCGCTTACAATGAGCAGTTCTTC
j_call: TRBJ1-6; v_call: TRBV5-5; cdr3_length: 15; d_call: -; clone_size: -; cdr3_aa: CASSRAGGALSPLHF; cdr3_nt: TGTGCCAGCAGCCGCGCCGGGGGGGCTTTGTCACCCCTCCACTTT
j_call: TRBJ2-3; v_call: TRBV4-2; cdr3_length: 15; d_call: TRBD1; clone_size: many; cdr3_aa: CASSRDRGGTDTQYF; cdr3_nt: TGTGCCAGCAGCCGGGACAGGGGAGGAACAGATACGCAGTATTTT
j_call: TRBJ2-4; v_call: TRBV6-2/TRBV6-3; cdr3_length: 15; d_call: -; clone_size: few; cdr3_aa: CASSRPLVGANIQYF; cdr3_nt: TGTGCCAGCAGCCGCCCTTTAGTGGGCGCGAACATTCAGTACTTC
j_call: TRBJ2-7; v_call: TRBV5-1; cdr3_length: 18; d_call: TRBD2; clone_size: -; cdr3_aa: CASSIWTSGGISSYEQYF; cdr3_nt: TGCGCCAGCAGCATTTGGACTAGCGGGGGTATCAGCTCCTACGAGCAGTACTTC
j_call: TRBJ2-1; v_call: TRBV5-1; cdr3_length: 14; d_call: -; clone_size: -; cdr3_aa: CASSLEGLYNEQFF; cdr3_nt: TGCGCCAGCAGCTTGGAAGGACTCTACAATGAGCAGTTCTTC
j_call: TRBJ2-7; v_call: TRBV20-1; cdr3_length: 15; d_call: TRBD1; clone_size: once; cdr3_aa: CSATAGDRVFDEQYF; cdr3_nt: TGCAGTGCTACTGCCGGGGACAGGGTTTTCGACGAGCAGTACTTC
j_call: TRBJ1-5; v_call: TRBV2; cdr3_length: 14; d_call: TRBD1; clone_size: few; cdr3_aa: CASGTGGSNQPQHF; cdr3_nt: TGTGCCAGCGGGACAGGGGGTAGCAATCAGCCCCAGCATTTT
j_call: TRBJ1-5; v_call: TRBV29-1; cdr3_length: 13; d_call: TRBD1; clone_size: many; cdr3_aa: CSVSRDRNQPQHF; cdr3_nt: TGCAGCGTGAGTCGGGACAGGAATCAGCCCCAGCATTTT
j_call: TRBJ1-2; v_call: TRBV20-1; cdr3_length: 13; d_call: -; clone_size: few; cdr3_aa: CSARATRNYGYTF; cdr3_nt: TGCAGTGCTAGAGCGACGAGGAACTATGGCTACACCTTC
j_call: TRBJ2-1; v_call: TRBV11-1; cdr3_length: 15; d_call: TRBD2; clone_size: few; cdr3_aa: CASSLGSGGAYEQFF; cdr3_nt: TGTGCCAGCAGCTTAGGTAGCGGGGGGGCCTATGAGCAGTTCTTC
j_call: TRBJ2-4; v_call: TRBV7-2; cdr3_length: 15; d_call: -; clone_size: few; cdr3_aa: CASSLAEIAKNIQYF; cdr3_nt: TGTGCCAGCAGCTTAGCAGAGATAGCCAAAAACATTCAGTACTTC
j_call: TRBJ2-3; v_call: TRBV4-2; cdr3_length: 15; d_call: TRBD2; clone_size: -; cdr3_aa: CASSPSAGVRDTQYF; cdr3_nt: TGTGCCAGCAGCCCCTCAGCGGGAGTGAGAGATACGCAGTATTTT
j_call: TRBJ2-4; v_call: TRBV11-1; cdr3_length: 19; d_call: TRBD1; clone_size: few; cdr3_aa: CASSRIPFRGKIAKNIQYF; cdr3_nt: TGTGCCAGCAGCCGGATCCCCTTCAGGGGGAAAATAGCCAAAAACATTCAGTACTTC
j_call: TRBJ1-2; v_call: TRBV6-2/TRBV6-3; cdr3_length: 16; d_call: TRBD1; clone_size: -; cdr3_aa: CASCLVGTVPNDGYTF; cdr3_nt: TGTGCCAGCTGCTTAGTGGGGACAGTACCCAACGATGGCTACACCTTC
j_call: TRBJ2-1; v_call: TRBV5-1; cdr3_length: 12; d_call: -; clone_size: few; cdr3_aa: CASSEGHMKQFF; cdr3_nt: TGCGCCAGCAGCGAGGGACACATGAAGCAGTTCTTC
j_call: TRBJ2-3; v_call: TRBV28; cdr3_length: 14; d_call: -; clone_size: few; cdr3_aa: CASLTAYSTDTQYF; cdr3_nt: TGTGCCAGCCTGACGGCTTATAGCACAGATACGCAGTATTTT